Below are 23 T cell receptor beta chains sequenced from a single sample in a study of blood T cell repertoires in COVID-19. TCRdb's table, derived via immunoSEQ multiplex PCR, lists solely in-frame clones and lacks some. The data show fewer than 450,000 clones, with approximately 90% seen just once and roughly 12% held by the top ten. Material for sequencing was peripheral blood. Receptors originate from a woman between 45 and 60 years old with COVID-19, enrolled during active disease.

The gene calls are TRBV13 and TRBJ1-2; 11 positions agree with TRBD1. This CDR3 comprises 15 residues. In germline, CDR1 is PRHDT, CDR2 FYEKMQ (reference sequence). V trimming: 5 bases; J trimming: 7 bases; junction bases outside the gene matches: 9. The DNA for the CDR3 is TGTGCCAGCAGCGCCGGACAGGGGGCTTTGAGTGGCTACACCTTC. Its translation: CASSAGQGALSGYTF.

J is TRBJ2-6 and V is TRBV27, with 7 bases lining up with TRBD1. V shed 5 bases, J shed 10 bases, and the junction held 8 bases outside the gene matches. This CDR3 contains 14 residues. Germline CDR1 MNHEY, CDR2 SMNVEV (reference sequence). The CDR3, as DNA: TGTGCCAGCAGTCAAGGACAGGTTCAGAACGTCCTGACTTTC. Protein sequence: CASSQGQVQNVLTF.

The J gene is TRBJ2-7, the V gene TRBV5-1; weak D call: TRBD1 (6 bases). Deletions cut 4 bases from V and 3 bases from J, with 11 bases between. The CDR3 totals 13 residues. Germline assignment: CDR1 SGHRS and CDR2 YFSETQ. In DNA, the CDR3 is TGCGCCAGCAGCGGGGACACCGGCTACGAGCAGTACTTC. Translating it yields CASSGDTGYEQYF.

Written as DNA, the CDR3 is TGTGCCAGCAGCTCTGACAGGGGGCGAAATGGCTACACCTTC. It translates to CASSSDRGRNGYTF. The chain links TRBV5-6 to TRBJ1-2; the match to TRBD1 covers 10 bases. This CDR3 comprises 14 residues. With 3 bases clipped from V and 6 bases from J, the junction kept 5 bases outside the gene matches. CDR1 and CDR2 from the germline V gene are SGHDT and YYEEEE.

This clone has ten or more counts. The rearrangement links TRBV2 to TRBJ2-1, with a possible D match to TRBD1 (6 bases). Between the trimmed V and J ends, which lost 5 bases and 7 bases, there was a span of 15 bases. Germline V gene lookup returns CDR1 SNHLY and CDR2 FYNNEI. The CDR3 loop spans 14 amino acids. The CDR3 loop reads CASSSDSPRNEQFF. CDR3 DNA: TGTGCCAGCAGTTCGGACAGCCCTAGGAATGAGCAGTTCTTC.

The chain recombines TRBV11-2 with TRBJ2-1; D not resolved. Trimming took off 4 bases at V and 6 bases at J, with 10 bases between the two ends. The CDR3 is 13 amino acids. Germline-derived CDR1 and CDR2 are SGHAT and FQNNGV. CDR3 region: CASSWQVGNEQFF. CDR3 DNA sequence: TGTGCCAGCAGCTGGCAGGTCGGCAATGAGCAGTTCTTC.

The chain has TRBV2 and TRBJ2-1, with 10 nucleotides matching TRBD2. Losses at the gene ends were 6 bases for V and 5 bases for J; bases not matched to a gene: 4. The germline CDR1 and CDR2 sequences are SNHLY and FYNNEI. The CDR3 runs to 14 residues. CDR3 DNA sequence: TGTGCCAGCAGGGAGCGGGGGGGAGACAATGAGCAGTTCTTC. It specifies CASRERGGDNEQFF.

The rearrangement uses TRBV6-6 and TRBJ2-3; 11 positions match TRBD2. This CDR3 has 17 residues. CDR1 and CDR2 from the germline V gene are MNHNY and SVGAGI (reference sequence). Trimming cost V 5 bases and J 0 bases; bases outside gene matches: 7. DNA of the CDR3: TGTGCCAGCAGTCACCTGGGACTAGCGGACAGCACAGATACGCAGTATTTT. It codes for CASSHLGLADSTDTQYF.

Only a few counts were recorded for this clone. The chain links TRBV10-2 to TRBJ1-1; TRBD1 might be the D (5 bases). This CDR3 is 13 amino acids long. The germline CDR1 and CDR2 sequences are WSHSY and SAAADI. The germline V and J ends were trimmed by 0 bases and 5 bases, with 7 bases remaining between them. The CDR3 nucleotides read TGCGCCAGCAGTGAGTCGAAGGGGACTGAAGCTTTCTTT. It encodes CASSESKGTEAFF.

This clone was counted only a few times. This chain joins TRBV5-6 and TRBJ2-7; possibly TRBD1 for D (5 bases). Germline V gene lookup returns CDR1 SGHDT and CDR2 YYEEEE. V was pared by 0 bases and J by 4 bases, with 11 bases between. The CDR3 has 14 residues. CDR3 region: CASSLEAGFYEQYF. In DNA form, the CDR3 reads TGTGCCAGCAGCTTGGAGGCAGGGTTTTACGAGCAGTACTTC.

V and J are TRBV10-2 and TRBJ2-2, with 7 bases that match TRBD1. This CDR3 has 13 amino acids. Germline V gene lookup returns CDR1 WSHSY and CDR2 SAAADI. The V and J ends lost 6 bases and 3 bases, in that order; junction bases with no gene match: 1. The CDR3 loop reads CASSGTDTGELFF. The CDR3 DNA reads TGCGCCAGCAGCGGGACAGACACCGGGGAGCTGTTTTTT.

The V gene is TRBV5-1, the J gene TRBJ1-1; D is unresolved. This CDR3 has 14 residues. CDR1 and CDR2 (germline): SGHRS, YFSETQ. Trimming left V 4 bases short and J 3 bases short, with 13 bases between. The CDR3, as DNA: TGCGCCAGCAGCCATTCCTCCGGGGACACTGAAGCTTTCTTT. Amino acids: CASSHSSGDTEAFF. Together with reference TRBV5-1 and TRBJ1-1, the CDR3 gives the full variable domain: KAGVTQTPRYLIKTRGQQVTLSCSPISGHRSVSWYQQTPGQGLQFLFEYFSETQRNKGNFPGRFSGRQFSNSRSEMNVSTLELGDSALYLCASSHSSGDTEAFFGQGTRLTVV.

The chain couples TRBV5-5 to TRBJ2-7; 10 bases are shared with TRBD2. V lost 5 bases to trimming and J lost 3 bases; unmatched junction nucleotides: 8. Germline V gene data show CDR1 as SGHKS and CDR2 as YYEKEE (reference sequence). The CDR3 loop spans 15 amino acids. In DNA, the CDR3 is TGTGCCAGCAGTCTCGGAGCGGGGGGGAACTACGAGCAGTACTTC. This codes for CASSLGAGGNYEQYF.

This sequence joins TRBV3-1 (or the pseudogene TRBV3-2) and TRBJ2-3; a possible D gene is TRBD2 (6 bases). V lost 0 bases and J lost 3, with 13 bases in between. The CDR3 loop spans 16 amino acids. The V gene's germline CDR1 is LGHDT and CDR2 YNNKEL (reference sequence). The CDR3 DNA reads as TGTGCCAGCAGCCAAGATCACGGGGGAATGACAGATACGCAGTATTTT. Amino acids: CASSQDHGGMTDTQYF.

This clone was found once. The rearrangement links TRBV3-1 (or the pseudogene TRBV3-2) to TRBJ1-1; D uncertain. V lost 5 bases, J lost 1 base, and 8 bases lay in between. CDR1 LGHDT and CDR2 YNNKEL come from the germline V gene (reference sequence). The CDR3 is 13 amino acids. CDR3 in DNA: TGTGCCAGCAGCGCCCGGAGGAACACTGAAGCTTTCTTT. This translates into CASSARRNTEAFF.

The gene calls are TRBV19 and TRBJ2-3; maybe TRBD2 (6 bases). This CDR3 has 12 amino acids. Germline V gene data show CDR1 as LNHDA and CDR2 as SQIVND (reference sequence). Trimming pared 4 bases from V and 15 bases from J, leaving 17 bases between. Written as DNA, the CDR3 is TGTGCCAGTAGTAAGCCGGGACTGAGCCCCTATTTT. Encoded protein: CASSKPGLSPYF.

Only a few counts were recorded for this clone. This chain connects TRBV29-1 to TRBJ1-6, with D perhaps TRBD1 (5 bases). Germline values: CDR1 SQVTM, CDR2 ANQGSEA. The CDR3 totals 14 residues. Deletions cut 7 bases from V and 7 bases from J, with 17 bases between. The CDR3 sequence is CSARVRGWNSPLHF. CDR3 in DNA: TGCAGCGCCCGGGTGCGGGGGTGGAATTCACCCCTCCACTTT.

The chain is built from TRBV6-1 and TRBJ2-5; 10 nucleotides match TRBD2. Unmatched junction bases numbered 11, after V lost 3 bases and J lost 1 base. This CDR3 is built from 18 residues. Germline V gene sequence: CDR1 MNHNS, CDR2 SASEGT. The CDR3 region is CASSEWSGGAFPQETQYF. In DNA, the CDR3 is TGTGCCAGCAGTGAGTGGAGCGGGGGGGCCTTCCCCCAAGAGACCCAGTACTTC.

The chain combines TRBV9 with TRBJ2-3, with a tentative D call TRBD1 (5 bases). The V gene's germline CDR1 is SGDLS and CDR2 YYNGEE. This CDR3 is 14 amino acids long. V was cut by 0 bases and J by 2 bases, with 7 bases left in between. The CDR3 nucleotides read TGTGCCAGCAGCGTAGAACAGGTCACAGATACGCAGTATTTT. Translating gives CASSVEQVTDTQYF.

V usage is TRBV6-1 and J usage is TRBJ1-5; possibly TRBD1 for D (5 bases). CDR3 length: 16 amino acids. V was clipped by 4 bases and J by 5 bases, with 18 bases between them. CDR1 and CDR2 from the germline V gene are MNHNS and SASEGT. CDR3 coding DNA: TGTGCCAGCAGTGCCTCCGGGACGGGGGTGGATCAGCCCCAGCATTTT. Translating it yields CASSASGTGVDQPQHF.

The rearrangement joins TRBV9 to TRBJ2-1, with D tentatively TRBD2 (6 bases). Germline V gene data show CDR1 as SGDLS and CDR2 as YYNGEE. The CDR3 is 14 amino acids. V lost 2 bases and J lost 8, with 14 bases in between. CDR3 bases: TGTGCCAGCAGCGTTGATTTATCGGGGGATGAGCAGTTCTTC. This sequence encodes CASSVDLSGDEQFF.

V usage is TRBV21-1 and J usage is TRBJ1-6. TRBV21-1 is classified as a pseudogene. The CDR3 spans 18 residues. DNA for the CDR3: TGTGCCAGCAGCAAAGTTGAGAGCGGCAGCTCCTATAATTCACCCCTCCACTTT. Protein sequence: CASSKVESGSSYNSPLHF.

The chain couples TRBV7-8 to TRBJ2-4, with 9 bases fitting TRBD1. Germline assignment: CDR1 SGHVS and CDR2 FQNEAQ. V was pared by 4 bases and J by 12 bases, with 10 bases of the junction left unmatched. The CDR3 runs to 14 residues. CDR3 protein: CASSWEGTGSHQYF. Written as DNA, the CDR3 is TGTGCCAGCAGCTGGGAAGGGACAGGGTCCCATCAGTACTTC.